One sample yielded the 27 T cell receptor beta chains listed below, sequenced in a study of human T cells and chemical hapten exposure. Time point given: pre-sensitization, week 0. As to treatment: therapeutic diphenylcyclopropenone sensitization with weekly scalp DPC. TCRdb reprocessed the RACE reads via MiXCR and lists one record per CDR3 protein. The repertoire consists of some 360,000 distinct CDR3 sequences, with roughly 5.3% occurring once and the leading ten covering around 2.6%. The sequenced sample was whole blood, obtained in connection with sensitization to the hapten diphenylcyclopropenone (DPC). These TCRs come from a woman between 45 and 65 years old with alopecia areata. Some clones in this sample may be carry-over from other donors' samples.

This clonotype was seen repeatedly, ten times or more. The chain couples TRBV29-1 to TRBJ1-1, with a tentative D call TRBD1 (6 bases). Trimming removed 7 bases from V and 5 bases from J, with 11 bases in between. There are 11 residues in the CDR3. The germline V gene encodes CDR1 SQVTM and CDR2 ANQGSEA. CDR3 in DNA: TGCAGCGGCGTACAGGGAACTGAAGCTTTCTTT. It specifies CSGVQGTEAFF.

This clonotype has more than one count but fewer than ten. CDR3 bases: TGTGCCAGCAGCCCGCGGTTGACGGCCGGGGAGCTGTTTTTT. It translates to CASSPRLTAGELFF. The chain is built from TRBV2 and TRBJ2-2; D ambiguous. V was trimmed by 6 bases and J by 6 bases, leaving 14 bases between them. Germline CDR1 is SNHLY and CDR2 is FYNNEI. CDR3 size: 14 residues.

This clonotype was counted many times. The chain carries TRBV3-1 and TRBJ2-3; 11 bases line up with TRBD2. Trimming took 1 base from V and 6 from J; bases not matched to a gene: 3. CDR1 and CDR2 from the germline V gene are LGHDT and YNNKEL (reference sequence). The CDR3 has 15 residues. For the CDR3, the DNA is TGTGCCAGCAGCCAAGGACTAGCGGGGAGGGATACGCAGTATTTT. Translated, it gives CASSQGLAGRDTQYF.

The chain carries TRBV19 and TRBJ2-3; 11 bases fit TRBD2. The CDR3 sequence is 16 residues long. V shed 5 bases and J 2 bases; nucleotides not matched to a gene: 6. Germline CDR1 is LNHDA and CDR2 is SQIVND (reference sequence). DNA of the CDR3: TGTGCCAGTAGTGTCCCTAGCGGGGGGTCCACAGATACGCAGTATTTT. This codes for CASSVPSGGSTDTQYF.

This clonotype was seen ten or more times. CDR3 protein: CASSVVEAFF. The CDR3 DNA reads TGTGCCAGCAGTGTTGTCGAAGCTTTCTTT. The chain combines TRBV2 with TRBJ1-1; D is unresolved. The germline CDR1 and CDR2 sequences are SNHLY and FYNNEI. Trimming left V 4 bases short and J 8 bases short, with 5 bases between. CDR3 length equals 10 residues.

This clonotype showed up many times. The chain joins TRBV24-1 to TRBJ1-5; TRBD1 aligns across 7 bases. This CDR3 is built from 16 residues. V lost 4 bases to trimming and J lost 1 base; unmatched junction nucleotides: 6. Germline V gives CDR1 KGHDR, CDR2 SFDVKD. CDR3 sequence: CATSDGGTASNQPQHF. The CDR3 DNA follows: TGTGCCACCAGTGACGGAGGGACAGCAAGCAATCAGCCCCAGCATTTT.

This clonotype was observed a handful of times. The CDR3 nucleotides read TGTGCCAGCAGCTCCCAGGACAGAGGAGGCTACACCTTC. Translation: CASSSQDRGGYTF. This chain joins TRBV7-9 and TRBJ1-2; the D gene is possibly TRBD1 (6 bases). Trimming removed 4 bases from V and 8 bases from J, with 14 bases in between. The length of the CDR3 is 13 residues. The germline gives CDR1 SEHNR, CDR2 FQNEAQ (reference sequence).

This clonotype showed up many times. The CDR3, as DNA: TGCAGCGTTGCGCCTACAGATACGCAGTATTTT. Amino acid sequence: CSVAPTDTQYF. This chain joins TRBV29-1 and TRBJ2-3; no reliable D call. There are 11 residues in the CDR3. V lost 4 bases, J lost 3 bases, and 5 bases lay in between. Looked up from germline, CDR1 is SQVTM and CDR2 is ANQGSEA.

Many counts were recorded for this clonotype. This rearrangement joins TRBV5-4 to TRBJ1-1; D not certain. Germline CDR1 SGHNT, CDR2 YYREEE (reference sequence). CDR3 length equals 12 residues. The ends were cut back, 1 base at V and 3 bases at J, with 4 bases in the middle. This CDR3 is CASSLLDTEAFF. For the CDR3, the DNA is TGTGCCAGCAGCTTGTTGGACACTGAAGCTTTCTTT.

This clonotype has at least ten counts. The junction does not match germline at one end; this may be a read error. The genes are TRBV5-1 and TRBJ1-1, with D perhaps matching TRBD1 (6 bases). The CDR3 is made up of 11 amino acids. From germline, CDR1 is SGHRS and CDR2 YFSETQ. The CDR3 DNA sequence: TGTGCCAGCAGGGGGAACACTGAAGCTTTCTTT. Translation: CASRGNTEAFF.

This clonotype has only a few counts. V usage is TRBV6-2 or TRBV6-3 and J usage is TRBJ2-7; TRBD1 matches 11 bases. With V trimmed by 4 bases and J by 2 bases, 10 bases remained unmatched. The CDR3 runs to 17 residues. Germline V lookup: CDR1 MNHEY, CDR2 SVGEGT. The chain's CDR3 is CASSFPSAGQGAYEQYF. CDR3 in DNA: TGTGCCAGCAGTTTCCCCTCGGCGGGACAGGGGGCCTACGAGCAGTACTTC.

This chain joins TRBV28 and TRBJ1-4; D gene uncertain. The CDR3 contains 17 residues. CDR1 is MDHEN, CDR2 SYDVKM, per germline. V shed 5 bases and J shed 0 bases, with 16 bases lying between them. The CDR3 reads CASSPRRGSATNEKLFF. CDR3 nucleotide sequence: TGTGCCAGCAGTCCTCGGCGGGGATCTGCAACTAATGAAAAACTGTTTTTT. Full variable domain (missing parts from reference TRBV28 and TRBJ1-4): DVKVTQSSRYLVKRTGEKVFLECVQDMDHENMFWYRQDPGLGLRLIYFSYDVKMKEKGDIPEGYSVSREKKERFSLILESASTNQTSMYLCASSPRRGSATNEKLFFGSGTQLSVL.

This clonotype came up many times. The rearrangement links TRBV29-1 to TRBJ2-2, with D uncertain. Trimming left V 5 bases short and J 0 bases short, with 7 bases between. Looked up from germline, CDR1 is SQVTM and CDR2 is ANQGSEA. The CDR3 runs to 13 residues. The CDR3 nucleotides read TGCAGCGTTAGGCTTCCGAACACCGGGGAGCTGTTTTTT. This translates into CSVRLPNTGELFF.

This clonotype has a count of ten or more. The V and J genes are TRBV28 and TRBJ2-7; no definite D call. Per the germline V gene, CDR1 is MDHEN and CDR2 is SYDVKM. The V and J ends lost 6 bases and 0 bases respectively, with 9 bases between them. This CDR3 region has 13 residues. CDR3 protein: CASRSSSSYEQYF. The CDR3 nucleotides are TGTGCCAGCAGGTCATCAAGCTCCTACGAGCAGTACTTC. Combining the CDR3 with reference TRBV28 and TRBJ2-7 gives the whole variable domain DVKVTQSSRYLVKRTGEKVFLECVQDMDHENMFWYRQDPGLGLRLIYFSYDVKMKEKGDIPEGYSVSREKKERFSLILESASTNQTSMYLCASRSSSSYEQYFGPGTRLTVT.

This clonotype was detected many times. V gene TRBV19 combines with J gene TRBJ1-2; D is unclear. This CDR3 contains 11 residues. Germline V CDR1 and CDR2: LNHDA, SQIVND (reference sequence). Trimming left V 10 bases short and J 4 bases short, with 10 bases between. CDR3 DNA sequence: TGTGCCATCCGGACGCCCTATGGCTACACCTTC. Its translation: CAIRTPYGYTF.

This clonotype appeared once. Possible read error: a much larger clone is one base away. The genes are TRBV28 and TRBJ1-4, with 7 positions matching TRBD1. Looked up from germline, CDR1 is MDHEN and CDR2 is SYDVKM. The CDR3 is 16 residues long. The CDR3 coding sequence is TGTGCCAGCAGTTCCAGAATCGACAGGGAGAATGGAAAACTGTTTTTT. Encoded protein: CASSSRIDRENGKLFF. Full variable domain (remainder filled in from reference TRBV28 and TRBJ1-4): DVKVTQSSRYLVKRTGEKVFLECVQDMDHENMFWYRQDPGLGLRLIYFSYDVKMKEKGDIPEGYSVSREKKERFSLILESASTNQTSMYLCASSSRIDRENGKLFFGSGTQLSVL.

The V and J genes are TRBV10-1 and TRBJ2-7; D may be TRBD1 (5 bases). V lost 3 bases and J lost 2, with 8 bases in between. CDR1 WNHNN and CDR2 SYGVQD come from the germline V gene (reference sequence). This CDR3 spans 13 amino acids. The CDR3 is CASSDPTAYEQYF. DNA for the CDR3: TGCGCCAGCAGTGACCCGACAGCCTACGAGCAGTACTTC.

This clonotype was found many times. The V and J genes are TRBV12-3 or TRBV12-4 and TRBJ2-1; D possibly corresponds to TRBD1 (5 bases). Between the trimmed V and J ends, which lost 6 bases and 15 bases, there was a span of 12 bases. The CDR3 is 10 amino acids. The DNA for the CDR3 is TGTGCCAGCAGCCGGACATTCCCGTTCTTC. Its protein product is CASSRTFPFF.

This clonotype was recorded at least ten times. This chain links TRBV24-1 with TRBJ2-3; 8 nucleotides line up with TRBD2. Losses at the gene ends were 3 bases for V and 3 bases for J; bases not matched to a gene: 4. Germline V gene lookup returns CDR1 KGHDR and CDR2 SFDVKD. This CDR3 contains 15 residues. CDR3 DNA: TGTGCCACCAGTGATGGAGTAGCGGGGACAGATACGCAGTATTTT. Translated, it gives CATSDGVAGTDTQYF.

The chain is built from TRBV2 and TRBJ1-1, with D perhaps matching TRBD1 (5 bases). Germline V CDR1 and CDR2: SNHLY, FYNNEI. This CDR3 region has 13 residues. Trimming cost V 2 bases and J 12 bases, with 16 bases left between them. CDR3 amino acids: CASSESRQGLPFF. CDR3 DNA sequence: TGTGCCAGCAGTGAAAGTAGGCAGGGCCTGCCTTTCTTT.

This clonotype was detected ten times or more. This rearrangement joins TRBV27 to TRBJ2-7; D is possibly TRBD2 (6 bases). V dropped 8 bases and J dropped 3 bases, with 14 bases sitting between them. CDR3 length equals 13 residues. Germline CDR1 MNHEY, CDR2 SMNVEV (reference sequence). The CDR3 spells CASRGTLLYEQYF. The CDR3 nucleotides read TGTGCCAGCCGCGGGACTCTCCTCTACGAGCAGTACTTC.

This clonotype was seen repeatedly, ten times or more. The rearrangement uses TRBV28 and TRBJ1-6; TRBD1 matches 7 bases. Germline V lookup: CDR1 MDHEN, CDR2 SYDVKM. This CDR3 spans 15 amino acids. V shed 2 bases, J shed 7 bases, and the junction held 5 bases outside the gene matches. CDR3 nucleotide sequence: TGTGCCAGCAGTTTACAGACAGGGAAGAATTCACCCCTCCACTTT. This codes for CASSLQTGKNSPLHF.

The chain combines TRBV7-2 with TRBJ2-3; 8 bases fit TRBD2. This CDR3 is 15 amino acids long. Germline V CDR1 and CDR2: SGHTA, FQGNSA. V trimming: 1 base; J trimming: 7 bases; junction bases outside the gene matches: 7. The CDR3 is CASSLEGGGIYTQYF. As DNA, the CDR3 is TGTGCCAGCAGCTTAGAAGGCGGGGGGATATATACGCAGTATTTT.

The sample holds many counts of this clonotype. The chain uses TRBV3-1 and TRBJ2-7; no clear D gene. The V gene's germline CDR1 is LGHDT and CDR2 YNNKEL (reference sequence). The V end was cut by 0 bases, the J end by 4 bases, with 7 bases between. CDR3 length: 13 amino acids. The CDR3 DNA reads TGTGCCAGCAGCCAAGATTCCGGGTACGAGCAGTACTTC. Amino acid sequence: CASSQDSGYEQYF.

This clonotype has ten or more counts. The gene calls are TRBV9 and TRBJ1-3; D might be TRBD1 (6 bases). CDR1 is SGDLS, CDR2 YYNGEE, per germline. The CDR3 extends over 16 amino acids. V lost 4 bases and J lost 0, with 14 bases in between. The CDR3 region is CASSPKGQSSGNTIYF. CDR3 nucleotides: TGTGCCAGCAGCCCAAAAGGACAGAGCTCTGGAAACACCATATATTTT.

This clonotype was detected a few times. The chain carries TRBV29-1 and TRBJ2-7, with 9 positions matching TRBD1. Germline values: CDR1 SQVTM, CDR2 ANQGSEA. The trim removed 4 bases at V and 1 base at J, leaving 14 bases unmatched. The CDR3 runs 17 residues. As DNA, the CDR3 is TGCAGCGTTGCGGGCCCTTCGGACAGGGGATCGTCCTACGAGCAGTACTTC. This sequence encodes CSVAGPSDRGSSYEQYF.

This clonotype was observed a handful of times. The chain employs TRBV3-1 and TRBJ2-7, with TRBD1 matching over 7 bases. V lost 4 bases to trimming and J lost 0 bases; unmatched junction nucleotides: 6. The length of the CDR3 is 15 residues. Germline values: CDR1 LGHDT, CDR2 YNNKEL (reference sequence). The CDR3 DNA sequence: TGTGCCAGCAGCCCGGGACAGACAACCTCCTACGAGCAGTACTTC. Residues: CASSPGQTTSYEQYF.